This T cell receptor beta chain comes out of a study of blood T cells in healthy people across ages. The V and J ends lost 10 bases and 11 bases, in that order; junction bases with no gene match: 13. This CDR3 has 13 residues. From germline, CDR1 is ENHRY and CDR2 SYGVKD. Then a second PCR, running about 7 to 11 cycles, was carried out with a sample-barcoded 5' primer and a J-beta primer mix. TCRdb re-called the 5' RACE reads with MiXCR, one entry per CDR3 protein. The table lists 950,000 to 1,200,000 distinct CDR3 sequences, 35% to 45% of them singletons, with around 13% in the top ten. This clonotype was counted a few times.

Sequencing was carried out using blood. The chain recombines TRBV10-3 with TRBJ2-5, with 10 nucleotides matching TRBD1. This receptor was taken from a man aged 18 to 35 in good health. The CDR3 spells CATRDRGNHEQYF. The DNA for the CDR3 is TGTGCCACCCGGGACAGGGGAAACCATGAGCAGTACTTC.